The present T cell receptor beta chain was sequenced within a study of T cell responses to AZD1222 COVID-19 vaccine. The assay was immunoSEQ multiplex PCR, and TCRdb's table has in-frame clones only and misses some. The sample gives about 140,000 clones, just under 95% of which show up once; 1.5% to 2% is in the top ten. General study results and limits: Following two doses of AZD1222, Spike-specific TCR breadth and depth rose.

On this clone itself: Its antigen is undetermined.

The CDR3 is made up of 12 amino acids. V dropped 5 bases and J dropped 7 bases, with 11 bases sitting between them. CDR1 and CDR2 (germline): SGHTA, FQGTGA. The V gene is TRBV7-3, the J gene TRBJ1-1; D might be TRBD1 (5 bases). The material was peripheral blood, obtained on day 0 of AZD1222 vaccination. The clonotype originates from an adult in good health. CDR3 amino acids: CASSPAGGEAFF. DNA for the CDR3: TGTGCCAGCAGCCCGGCGGGGGGTGAAGCTTTCTTT.